The 21 T cell receptor beta chains below were found in one sample sequenced in a study of cytomegalovirus exposure and HLA in healthy donors. PCR primers comprised 60 Vbeta and 13 Jbeta primers. Profiled with immunoSEQ multiplex PCR; TCRdb holds only in-frame clones, not every one. The data contain around 150,000 clones, 60% to 85% of them seen just once; the ten biggest clones take up 3.5% to 4%. The sequencing input was PBMCs. Every receptor here comes from a man between 18 and 35 years old in good health and CMV-seronegative.

The chain couples TRBV5-6 to TRBJ2-5, with D uncertain. The CDR3 loop spans 13 amino acids. In germline, CDR1 is SGHDT, CDR2 YYEEEE. With 4 bases removed from V and 1 base from J, the gap between germline ends came to 8 bases. Here the CDR3 reads CASSPPIQETQYF. CDR3 bases: TGTGCCAGCAGCCCTCCTATCCAAGAGACCCAGTACTTC.

The chain carries TRBV6-5 and TRBJ2-1; D not resolved. Germline V gives CDR1 MNHEY, CDR2 SVGAGI. The CDR3 has 15 residues. V was cut by 0 bases and J by 3 bases, with 9 bases left in between. CDR3 coding DNA: TGTGCCAGCAGTTACTCGTCCACATACTACAATGAGCAGTTCTTC. Translated: CASSYSSTYYNEQFF.

The J gene is TRBJ2-7, the V gene TRBV25-1; no firm D call. The V gene's germline CDR1 is MGHDK and CDR2 SYGVNS. The V end was cut by 5 bases, the J end by 0 bases, with 11 bases between. The CDR3 contains 14 residues. CDR3 protein: CASSIRISSYEQYF. In DNA form, the CDR3 reads TGTGCCAGCAGTATAAGAATTAGCTCCTACGAGCAGTACTTC.

V is TRBV5-6 and J is TRBJ1-4; D is perhaps TRBD1 (6 bases). Germline-derived CDR1 and CDR2 are SGHDT and YYEEEE. With 0 bases removed from V and 5 bases from J, the gap between germline ends came to 20 bases. The CDR3 has 18 residues. The chain's CDR3 is CASSLAGPPQGFNEKLFF. The CDR3 coding sequence is TGTGCCAGCAGCTTGGCCGGCCCCCCACAGGGTTTCAATGAAAAACTGTTTTTT.

The chain is built from TRBV19 and TRBJ1-1; 10 positions match TRBD1. Germline values: CDR1 LNHDA, CDR2 SQIVND (reference sequence). The trim removed 7 bases at V and 1 base at J, leaving 3 bases unmatched. CDR3 length equals 14 residues. The DNA of the CDR3 is TGTGCCAGTAAGGACAGGGGGAAGAACACTGAAGCTTTCTTT. It is translated as CASKDRGKNTEAFF.

This chain links TRBV18 with TRBJ2-7; 8 bases line up with TRBD1. Germline V lookup: CDR1 KGHSH, CDR2 LQKENI. V was pared by 7 bases and J by 5 bases, with 7 bases of the junction left unmatched. The CDR3 length is 13 residues. The CDR3 is CASFLGQGHEQYF. In DNA, the CDR3 is TGTGCCAGCTTCCTCGGACAGGGCCACGAGCAGTACTTC.

The chain combines TRBV27 with TRBJ2-1, with D possibly being TRBD1 (5 bases). V was cut by 6 bases and J by 8 bases, with 11 bases left in between. In germline, CDR1 is MNHEY, CDR2 SMNVEV (reference sequence). The CDR3 is 12 residues long. The CDR3 here is CASRDMPHEQFF. The CDR3 DNA follows: TGTGCCAGCAGGGACATGCCTCATGAGCAGTTCTTC.

The chain uses TRBV6-6 and TRBJ2-7, with TRBD1 matching over 7 bases. The V gene end was trimmed by 6 bases and the J gene end by 2 bases; junction bases not matched to a gene: 7. Looked up from germline, CDR1 is MNHNY and CDR2 is SVGAGI (reference sequence). This CDR3 contains 14 residues. CDR3 DNA: TGTGCCAGCAGCATAGACAGGGCTCCCTACGAGCAGTACTTC. Protein product: CASSIDRAPYEQYF.

The chain is built from TRBV2 and TRBJ2-3; TRBD2 matches 7 bases. This CDR3 region has 14 residues. Germline-derived CDR1 and CDR2 are SNHLY and FYNNEI. Trimming removed 7 bases from V and 0 bases from J; junction bases left unmatched: 4. This chain's CDR3 is CASNLAESTDTQYF. CDR3 in DNA: TGTGCCAGCAATCTAGCGGAGAGCACAGATACGCAGTATTTT.

Written as DNA, the CDR3 is TGTGCCAGCAGTACTCCCGGACAGGGCACTGAAGCTTTCTTT. This gives the protein CASSTPGQGTEAFF. This chain connects TRBV2 to TRBJ1-1; 8 bases line up with TRBD1. Germline-derived CDR1 and CDR2 are SNHLY and FYNNEI. V lost 5 bases to trimming and J lost 4 bases; unmatched junction nucleotides: 6. This CDR3 region has 14 residues.

The chain couples TRBV4-1 to TRBJ1-2; D is uncertain. CDR3 size: 15 residues. The V end was cut by 0 bases, the J end by 3 bases, with 11 bases between. CDR1 is MGHRA, CDR2 YSYEKL, per germline. DNA for the CDR3: TGCGCCAGCAGCCAAGATAAAAAGGAGCACTATGGCTACACCTTC. Amino acids: CASSQDKKEHYGYTF.

This clone has a handful of counts. This chain uses TRBV27 with TRBJ2-1, with D possibly TRBD1 on 6 matching bases. The CDR3 extends over 16 amino acids. Germline values: CDR1 MNHEY, CDR2 SMNVEV (reference sequence). With 0 bases removed from V and 0 bases from J, the gap between germline ends came to 9 bases. The CDR3 DNA sequence: TGTGCCAGCAGTTTATCGACCAGGGGCTCCTACAATGAGCAGTTCTTC. Its translation is CASSLSTRGSYNEQFF.

The rearrangement uses TRBV29-1 and TRBJ2-3; the match to TRBD2 covers 7 bases. The CDR3 contains 15 residues. V shed 6 bases, J shed 2 bases, and the junction held 11 bases outside the gene matches. CDR1 SQVTM and CDR2 ANQGSEA come from the germline V gene. CDR3 region: CSVPGGVLFTDTQYF. CDR3 bases: TGCAGCGTCCCTGGGGGGGTTCTTTTCACAGATACGCAGTATTTT.

This chain uses TRBV6-6 with TRBJ2-7; a possible D gene is TRBD2 (5 bases). Germline V gene lookup returns CDR1 MNHNY and CDR2 SVGAGI (reference sequence). The V end was cut by 2 bases, the J end by 3 bases, with 17 bases between. The CDR3 is 16 residues long. The CDR3: CASSYHEGLVFYEQYF. The CDR3 DNA is TGTGCCAGCAGTTACCACGAGGGCCTTGTTTTCTACGAGCAGTACTTC.

The chain uses TRBV2 and TRBJ1-1, with 10 bases identical to TRBD1. This CDR3 region has 18 residues. Losses at the gene ends were 6 bases for V and 0 bases for J; bases not matched to a gene: 13. Germline-derived CDR1 and CDR2 are SNHLY and FYNNEI. In DNA form, the CDR3 reads TGTGCCAGCAGGGTTGACAGGGGGCTTCGAAAAATGAACACTGAAGCTTTCTTT. Translating it yields CASRVDRGLRKMNTEAFF.

The V gene is TRBV6-5, the J gene TRBJ1-5; tentative D call: TRBD1 (5 bases). V lost 8 bases and J 7 bases, leaving 12 bases between the germline ends. There are 12 residues in the CDR3. Germline CDR1 MNHEY, CDR2 SVGAGI. The CDR3 coding sequence is TGTGCCAGCGGGGGGGGAGGGCAGCCCCAGCATTTT. It codes for CASGGGGQPQHF.

V gene TRBV7-8 combines with J gene TRBJ1-1, with TRBD1 matching over 7 bases. The CDR3 is 16 amino acids. Germline CDR1 SGHVS, CDR2 FQNEAQ. Unmatched junction bases numbered 5, after V lost 1 base and J lost 0 bases. In DNA, the CDR3 is TGTGCCAGCAGCTTAGGAGACAGGGATATGAACACTGAAGCTTTCTTT. Encoded protein: CASSLGDRDMNTEAFF.

This chain connects TRBV28 to TRBJ2-7; perhaps TRBD1 as D (6 bases). The V gene's germline CDR1 is MDHEN and CDR2 SYDVKM. The length of the CDR3 is 14 residues. The V end lost 3 bases, the J end lost 2 bases, and 11 bases lay between the germline ends. CDR3 DNA: TGTGCCAGCAGTTTCAGGGGTTCGGCCTACGAGCAGTACTTC. Protein sequence: CASSFRGSAYEQYF.

The chain is built from TRBV5-5 and TRBJ1-6; D not resolved. V gave up 1 base and J gave up 5 bases, with 13 bases separating them. CDR3 length: 16 residues. The germline V gene encodes CDR1 SGHKS and CDR2 YYEKEE (reference sequence). This CDR3 reads CASSLSFRQDNSPLHF. Written as DNA, the CDR3 is TGTGCCAGCAGCTTGTCGTTCCGGCAGGATAATTCACCCCTCCACTTT.

This clone was detected only once. The J gene is TRBJ2-3, the V gene TRBV7-3; possible D gene TRBD2, 7 bases. CDR3 length equals 15 residues. Germline CDR1 is SGHTA and CDR2 is FQGTGA. Trimming removed 0 bases from V and 5 bases from J, with 12 bases in between. In DNA form, the CDR3 reads TGTGCCAGCAGCTTAACGGGGGGGCCGGAAGATACGCAGTATTTT. Protein product: CASSLTGGPEDTQYF.

This chain joins TRBV9 and TRBJ2-1; possibly TRBD2 for D (5 bases). The CDR3 loop spans 14 amino acids. The germline V gene encodes CDR1 SGDLS and CDR2 YYNGEE. V gave up 3 bases and J gave up 4 bases, with 11 bases separating them. CDR3 nucleotides: TGTGCCAGCAGCGGATTGACTACTTACAATGAGCAGTTCTTC. Amino acids: CASSGLTTYNEQFF.